In this sample, the clone carrying this T cell receptor beta chain turned up many times. The sample originates from a study of neurological immune-mediated disorders. CDR1 DFQATT and CDR2 SNEGSKA come from the germline V gene (reference sequence). CDR3 length equals 15 residues. TCRdb re-derived calls from the 5' RACE reads in MiXCR, one entry per CDR3 protein. The sample holds around 30,000 distinct CDR3 sequences, roughly 16% seen once. Time point here: technical triplicate 3. The genes are TRBV20-1 and TRBJ2-6, with D perhaps TRBD1 (5 bases). The sample comprised CD4+ T cells from blood. The sequence was obtained from a female donor with HTLV-1-associated myelopathy (HAM/TSP). The CDR3 here is CSPIGVYSGANVLTF. CDR3 DNA sequence: TGCAGCCCGATAGGGGTATACTCTGGGGCCAACGTCCTGACTTTC.